The rows below give T cell receptor beta chains drawn from one sample of a study of blood T cell repertoires in COVID-19. The table came from immunoSEQ multiplex PCR; TCRdb's copy has only in-frame clones and leaves some out. The sample shows about 200,000 clones, roughly 80% of them seen only once. The sample consisted of peripheral blood. The receptors here all came from a woman in her 70s with acute or convalescent COVID-19. The CDR3 runs from the conserved cysteine through the conserved F or W. The D gene is left open where the match is weak. Some rows have no size entry. The others give once, few or many, or a class for an expanded clone.

CDR3: CASSTSGRVQETQYF
DNA: TGTGCCAGCAGTACTAGCGGGAGAGTGCAAGAGACCCAGTACTTC
V: TRBV28
J: TRBJ2-5
size: NA
D: TRBD2

CDR3: CTSSPGQGLNSPLHF
DNA: TGCACCAGCAGCCCCGGACAGGGGCTTAATTCACCCCTCCACTTT
V: TRBV1
J: TRBJ1-6
size: NA
D: NA

CDR3: CASSLGGTGGQPQHF
DNA: TGTGCCAGCAGCTTAGGTGGGACAGGGGGACAGCCCCAGCATTTT
V: TRBV7-2
J: TRBJ1-5
size: NA
D: TRBD1

CDR3: CASRPTSGKEHAGELFF
DNA: TGTGCCAGCAGACCGACTAGCGGGAAAGAGCACGCCGGGGAGCTGTTTTTT
V: TRBV28
J: TRBJ2-2
size: NA
D: TRBD2

CDR3: CASSLAGGASYNEQFF
DNA: TGTGCCAGCAGCTTAGCCGGCGGAGCCTCCTACAATGAGCAGTTCTTC
V: TRBV7-3
J: TRBJ2-1
size: NA
D: NA

CDR3: CASKGNTDTQYF
DNA: TGTGCCAGCAAGGGGAATACAGATACGCAGTATTTT
V: TRBV28
J: TRBJ2-3
size: NA
D: NA

CDR3: CAWSRESNQPQHF
DNA: TGTGCCTGGAGCAGGGAATCCAATCAGCCCCAGCATTTT
V: TRBV30
J: TRBJ1-5
size: few
D: NA

CDR3: CASSPTSGIDEQFF
DNA: TGTGCCAGCAGCCCGACTAGCGGGATAGATGAGCAGTTCTTC
V: TRBV9
J: TRBJ2-1
size: NA
D: TRBD2

CDR3: CASGEDRLNYGYTF
DNA: TGTGCCAGCGGGGAGGACAGGCTCAACTATGGCTACACCTTC
V: TRBV2
J: TRBJ1-2
size: NA
D: TRBD1

CDR3: CASSIQGAGDTEAFF
DNA: TGTGCCAGTAGTATACAGGGGGCTGGGGACACTGAAGCTTTCTTT
V: TRBV19
J: TRBJ1-1
size: NA
D: TRBD1

CDR3: CASSQARVVGTQYF
DNA: TGTGCCAGCAGCCAAGCCCGGGTCGTAGGGACCCAGTACTTC
V: TRBV14
J: TRBJ2-5
size: few
D: NA

CDR3: CASSSLRQGLAKNIQYF
DNA: TGTGCCAGCAGTTCACTTCGACAGGGGCTAGCCAAAAACATTCAGTACTTC
V: TRBV27
J: TRBJ2-4
size: NA
D: TRBD1

CDR3: CASSCPIPLCLRNEQFF
DNA: TGTGCCAGCAGTTGCCCAATCCCACTATGTCTTCGGAATGAGCAGTTCTTC
V: TRBV28
J: TRBJ2-1
size: NA
D: NA

CDR3: CAWNTGDQETQYF
DNA: TGTGCCTGGAATACAGGGGACCAAGAGACCCAGTACTTC
V: TRBV30
J: TRBJ2-5
size: once
D: TRBD1

CDR3: CASSVGQGRATQYF
DNA: TGTGCCAGCAGCGTAGGGCAGGGGCGGGCGACCCAGTACTTC
V: TRBV9
J: TRBJ2-5
size: NA
D: NA

CDR3: CASSSPRQAGQETQYF
DNA: TGTGCCAGCAGTTCCCCCCGACAGGCCGGACAAGAGACCCAGTACTTC
V: TRBV6-5
J: TRBJ2-5
size: NA
D: NA

CDR3: CASSLQQGEDGYTF
DNA: TGCGCCAGCAGCTTGCAACAGGGGGAAGATGGCTACACCTTC
V: TRBV5-1
J: TRBJ1-2
size: NA
D: TRBD1

CDR3: CASSPRGTADNEQFF
DNA: TGTGCCAGCAGTCCTAGGGGGACAGCTGACAATGAGCAGTTCTTC
V: TRBV25-1
J: TRBJ2-1
size: NA
D: TRBD1

CDR3: CASRVLAGDEQFF
DNA: TGTGCCAGCAGGGTACTAGCGGGAGACGAGCAGTTCTTC
V: TRBV2
J: TRBJ2-1
size: NA
D: TRBD2

CDR3: CAISDGNQPQHF
DNA: TGTGCCATCAGTGACGGCAATCAGCCCCAGCATTTT
V: TRBV10-3
J: TRBJ1-5
size: NA
D: NA

CDR3: CASSPNIFSGNTIYF
DNA: TGTGCCAGCAGCCCAAACATCTTCTCTGGAAACACCATATATTTT
V: TRBV7-9
J: TRBJ1-3
size: once
D: NA

CDR3: CASSQDSVYGYTF
DNA: TGTGCCAGCAGCCAGGACAGCGTCTATGGCTACACCTTC
V: TRBV3-1/TRBV3-2
J: TRBJ1-2
size: NA
D: NA

CDR3: CASSERQGASYGYTF
DNA: TGTGCCAGCAGCGAACGACAGGGGGCCAGCTATGGCTACACCTTC
V: TRBV3-1/TRBV3-2
J: TRBJ1-2
size: few
D: TRBD1

CDR3: CASSPGTSGRAYEQYF
DNA: TGCGCCAGCAGCCCCGGGACTAGCGGGAGGGCCTACGAGCAGTACTTC
V: TRBV5-1
J: TRBJ2-7
size: NA
D: TRBD2

CDR3: CAISGSYEQYF
DNA: TGTGCCATCAGTGGTTCTTACGAGCAGTACTTC
V: TRBV10-3
J: TRBJ2-7
size: few
D: NA

CDR3: CASRYSLGGGEETQYF
DNA: TGTGCCAGCAGATATTCCCTCGGGGGGGGAGAGGAGACCCAGTACTTC
V: TRBV5-5
J: TRBJ2-5
size: NA
D: TRBD2

CDR3: CASSHTGFQETQYF
DNA: TGTGCCAGCAGCCACACCGGGTTTCAAGAGACCCAGTACTTC
V: TRBV7-2
J: TRBJ2-5
size: NA
D: NA

CDR3: CASSLFRRTDTDTQYF
DNA: TGTGCCAGCAGCTTGTTCCGCCGGACAGACACAGATACGCAGTATTTT
V: TRBV5-8
J: TRBJ2-3
size: NA
D: NA

CDR3: CASSLGGLPSGTQNNEQFF
DNA: TGCGCCAGCAGCTTGGGGGGCTTACCTAGCGGGACCCAAAACAATGAGCAGTTCTTC
V: TRBV5-1
J: TRBJ2-1
size: NA
D: TRBD2

CDR3: CASSSGQGTNTIYF
DNA: TGTGCCAGCAGTTCAGGACAGGGGACAAACACCATATATTTT
V: TRBV6-5
J: TRBJ1-3
size: many
D: TRBD1

CDR3: CASSPNRRDSSYEQYF
DNA: TGTGCCAGCAGCCCAAACCGCCGGGACAGCTCCTACGAGCAGTACTTC
V: TRBV5-4
J: TRBJ2-7
size: NA
D: TRBD1

CDR3: CASSLAQTDNSPLHF
DNA: TGTGCCAGCAGCTTAGCACAGACCGATAATTCACCCCTCCACTTT
V: TRBV11-1
J: TRBJ1-6
size: few
D: NA

CDR3: CASSVDGVRGQFF
DNA: TGTGCCAGCAGTGTTGACGGAGTCCGGGGGCAGTTCTTC
V: TRBV12-3/TRBV12-4
J: TRBJ2-1
size: NA
D: NA

CDR3: CATSRGREGENHNEQFF
DNA: TGTGCCACCAGCAGAGGTCGGGAGGGAGAGAACCACAATGAGCAGTTCTTC
V: TRBV15
J: TRBJ2-1
size: NA
D: TRBD2

CDR3: CASSRPWDRGIGGYTF
DNA: TGTGCCAGCAGCCGGCCGTGGGACAGGGGAATAGGCGGCTACACCTTC
V: TRBV5-4
J: TRBJ1-2
size: NA
D: TRBD1

CDR3: CSVPAGQATNTEAFF
DNA: TGCAGCGTTCCAGCGGGACAGGCCACAAACACTGAAGCTTTCTTT
V: TRBV29-1
J: TRBJ1-1
size: NA
D: TRBD1

CDR3: CASSDASGTGPSGNTIYF
DNA: TGTGCCAGCAGTGATGCCTCCGGGACAGGGCCTTCTGGAAACACCATATATTTT
V: TRBV2
J: TRBJ1-3
size: few
D: TRBD1

CDR3: CASSQAETGGGYTF
DNA: TGTGCCAGCAGCCAAGCAGAGACAGGAGGTGGCTACACCTTC
V: TRBV3-1/TRBV3-2
J: TRBJ1-2
size: NA
D: NA

CDR3: CSVGSGHPTNEQYF
DNA: TGCAGCGTTGGGTCGGGACACCCGACAAACGAGCAGTACTTC
V: TRBV29-1
J: TRBJ2-7
size: once
D: NA

CDR3: CASSFNSYEQYF
DNA: TGTGCCAGCAGCTTCAACAGCTACGAGCAGTACTTC
V: TRBV7-2
J: TRBJ2-7
size: NA
D: NA

CDR3: CASTQGTSGQSSYEQYF
DNA: TGTGCCAGCACACAGGGGACTAGCGGGCAGAGCTCCTACGAGCAGTACTTC
V: TRBV3-1/TRBV3-2
J: TRBJ2-7
size: NA
D: TRBD2

CDR3: CASSSSLAGELFF
DNA: TGTGCCAGCAGCTCGAGTCTGGCCGGGGAGCTGTTTTTT
V: TRBV7-2
J: TRBJ2-2
size: few
D: NA

CDR3: CASSLQPSTDTQYF
DNA: TGCGCCAGCAGCTTACAGCCCTCCACAGATACGCAGTATTTT
V: TRBV5-1
J: TRBJ2-3
size: NA
D: NA

CDR3: CASSLGWGGQVGYGYTF
DNA: TGTGCCAGCAGTTTAGGCTGGGGGGGACAAGTGGGCTATGGCTACACCTTC
V: TRBV28
J: TRBJ1-2
size: NA
D: NA

CDR3: CASSLDGTSGTEQYF
DNA: TGCGCCAGCAGCTTGGATGGGACTAGCGGGACCGAGCAGTACTTC
V: TRBV5-1
J: TRBJ2-7
size: once
D: TRBD2

CDR3: CASTHTDTQYF
DNA: TGTGCCAGCACCCACACAGATACGCAGTATTTT
V: TRBV27
J: TRBJ2-3
size: NA
D: NA

CDR3: CASSIWQGPTNYGYTF
DNA: TGTGCCAGTAGTATCTGGCAGGGCCCTACTAACTATGGCTACACCTTC
V: TRBV19
J: TRBJ1-2
size: few
D: NA

CDR3: CATGASASANTGELFF
DNA: TGTGCCACTGGGGCCAGCGCATCCGCGAACACCGGGGAGCTGTTTTTT
V: TRBV24-1
J: TRBJ2-2
size: NA
D: NA

CDR3: CSASSAGVGNEQFF
DNA: TGCAGTGCTAGTTCAGCGGGAGTGGGAAATGAGCAGTTCTTC
V: TRBV20-1
J: TRBJ2-1
size: NA
D: TRBD2

CDR3: CASSEGGTAKNIQYF
DNA: TGTGCCAGCAGTGAGGGGGGGACGGCCAAAAACATTCAGTACTTC
V: TRBV25-1
J: TRBJ2-4
size: NA
D: TRBD2

CDR3: CASSSGTSGNEQFF
DNA: TGTGCCAGCAGTTCCGGGACTAGCGGTAATGAGCAGTTCTTC
V: TRBV6-5
J: TRBJ2-1
size: NA
D: TRBD2

CDR3: CSASADREGTEAFF
DNA: TGCAGTGCTAGTGCGGACAGGGAGGGCACTGAAGCTTTCTTT
V: TRBV20-1
J: TRBJ1-1
size: NA
D: TRBD1

CDR3: CASKASGRSADTQYF
DNA: TGTGCCAGCAAGGCTAGCGGGAGGAGTGCAGATACGCAGTATTTT
V: TRBV7-2
J: TRBJ2-3
size: NA
D: TRBD2